Presented here are 3 T cell receptor beta chains from one specimen sequenced in a study of T cell responses to AZD1222 COVID-19 vaccine. Only in-frame clones appear in the TCRdb table, and some are missing; sequencing was by immunoSEQ multiplex PCR. Of approximately 45,000 clones in the sample, about 90% were seen once. The material was peripheral blood, obtained 28 days after the second AZD1222 dose. Receptor source: an adult who received the AZD1222 COVID-19 vaccine.

V and J are TRBV19 and TRBJ2-2; D is possibly TRBD1 (5 bases). CDR1 and CDR2 from the germline V gene are LNHDA and SQIVND (reference sequence). Trimming took off 2 bases at V and 6 bases at J, with 7 bases between the two ends. This CDR3 comprises 13 residues. The CDR3: CASSISRAGELFF. CDR3 nucleotide sequence: TGTGCCAGTAGTATAAGCAGGGCCGGGGAGCTGTTTTTT.

J is TRBJ2-7 and V is TRBV6-2 or TRBV6-3, with 10 bases aligning to TRBD1. Germline loops: CDR1 MNHEY, CDR2 SVGEGT. The ends lost 8 bases at V and 6 bases at J; junction bases unmatched: 13. CDR3 size: 15 residues. In DNA, the CDR3 is TGTGCCAGCCGTTTGGCCGGGACAGGGGTGGCCGAGCAGTACTTC. Protein sequence: CASRLAGTGVAEQYF.

The chain joins TRBV10-3 to TRBJ1-1; TRBD1 might be the D (5 bases). CDR1 and CDR2 (germline): ENHRY, SYGVKD. The V and J ends lost 6 bases and 1 base respectively, with 12 bases between them. This CDR3 spans 14 amino acids. CDR3 loop: CAISATQENTEAFF. The CDR3 DNA is TGTGCCATCAGCGCTACACAGGAGAACACTGAAGCTTTCTTT.